Below are 6 T cell receptor beta chains sequenced from a single sample in a study of T cells in Graves' hyperthyroidism and ophthalmopathy. TCR beta CDR3 region amplification was performed from RNA transcripts. The TCR CDR3 was amplified in a first-round RT-PCR using the HTBI primer set. TCRdb itself ran the multiplex PCR reads through MiXCR, one entry per CDR3 protein. This table holds about 290,000 distinct CDR3 sequences, 10% to 15% found once. Sequenced input: blood. These receptor sequences come from a woman aged 25-40 years with Graves' hyperthyroidism that later progressed to Graves' ophthalmopathy.

This clonotype has a count of ten or more. This sequence joins TRBV24-1 and TRBJ2-1, with 8 bases aligning to TRBD2. V lost 3 bases, J lost 9 bases, and 15 bases stayed unmatched. The length of the CDR3 is 17 residues. Germline V lookup: CDR1 KGHDR, CDR2 SFDVKD. CDR3 nucleotides: TGTGCCACCAGTGATCTCATGGGGGTAGCGGGATCGGGTGAGCAGTTCTTC. Protein: CATSDLMGVAGSGEQFF.

The chain carries TRBV6-1 and TRBJ1-1; 9 nucleotides agree with TRBD1. The CDR3 has 14 residues. The J segment lost 4 bases and the V segment lost 5 bases, leaving 5 bases of the junction unmatched. CDR1 is MNHNS, CDR2 SASEGT, per germline. This CDR3 is CASSPGQGFTEAFF. CDR3 DNA sequence: TGTGCCAGCAGTCCGGGACAGGGTTTCACTGAAGCTTTCTTT.

This clonotype was detected many times. The chain combines TRBV3-1 with TRBJ2-7; D is uncertain. With 2 bases removed from V and 6 bases from J, the gap between germline ends came to 8 bases. The CDR3 sequence is 12 residues long. Germline V CDR1 and CDR2: LGHDT, YNNKEL (reference sequence). This CDR3 is CASSQSRREQYF. CDR3 sequence (DNA): TGTGCCAGCAGCCAATCTCGCCGCGAGCAGTACTTC.

This clonotype has ten or more counts. The chain is built from TRBV7-9 and TRBJ2-1; the match to TRBD2 covers 14 bases. The V gene end was trimmed by 4 bases and the J gene end by 4 bases; junction bases not matched to a gene: 3. The CDR3 runs 16 residues. Looked up from germline, CDR1 is SEHNR and CDR2 is FQNEAQ (reference sequence). CDR3 amino acids: CASSSRTSGGYNEQFF. The CDR3 coding sequence is TGTGCCAGCAGCTCCCGGACTAGCGGGGGGTACAATGAGCAGTTCTTC.

The gene calls are TRBV20-1 and TRBJ2-3, with a tentative D call TRBD2 (5 bases). Per the germline V gene, CDR1 is DFQATT and CDR2 is SNEGSKA (reference sequence). The CDR3 has 12 amino acids. V shed 3 bases and J shed 4 bases, with 8 bases lying between them. The CDR3 region has the DNA TGCAGTGCTAGGGGGAGCCCAGATACGCAGTATTTT. Its protein product is CSARGSPDTQYF.

The sample holds many counts of this clonotype. The chain combines TRBV6-1 with TRBJ2-7, with D hard to call. CDR1 MNHNS and CDR2 SASEGT come from the germline V gene. This CDR3 has 14 residues. Trimming removed 5 bases from V and 2 bases from J, with 13 bases in between. CDR3: CASSKHAGTYEQYF. In nucleotides, the CDR3 is TGTGCCAGCAGTAAACACGCAGGAACCTACGAGCAGTACTTC.